These 24 T cell receptor beta chains came from one sample sequenced in a study of T cell responses to AZD1222 COVID-19 vaccine. Assay used: immunoSEQ multiplex PCR; TCRdb lists only in-frame clones, some missing. The repertoire has around 200,000 clones, roughly 93% of them found once; the top ten carry over 0.75%. The input for sequencing was peripheral blood, taken on day 0 of AZD1222 vaccination. The receptors shown here come from an adult in good health.

The chain employs TRBV24-1 and TRBJ1-5; TRBD1 is a possible D gene (6 bases). V dropped 3 bases and J dropped 7 bases, with 15 bases sitting between them. Germline V lookup: CDR1 KGHDR, CDR2 SFDVKD. This CDR3 has 15 amino acids. Written as DNA, the CDR3 is TGTGCCACCAGTGATCCGGGACAAGGCCCCCAGCCCCAGCATTTT. It is translated as CATSDPGQGPQPQHF.

The rearrangement uses TRBV18 and TRBJ2-7, with TRBD2 matching over 10 bases. Trimming removed 0 bases from V and 1 base from J; junction bases left unmatched: 0. The germline gives CDR1 KGHSH, CDR2 LQKENI. The CDR3 totals 15 residues. CDR3 loop: CASSPPSGGSYEQYF. In nucleotides, the CDR3 is TGTGCCAGCTCACCACCTAGCGGGGGGTCCTACGAGCAGTACTTC.

The chain is built from TRBV29-1 and TRBJ1-2; D not certain. V lost 0 bases and J 6 bases, leaving 26 bases between the germline ends. Germline values: CDR1 SQVTM, CDR2 ANQGSEA. The CDR3 runs 18 residues. CDR3 sequence (DNA): TGCAGCGTTGAAGATTCCCGGAGCGGAGCTTTACCGACTGATGGCTACACCTTC. Protein sequence: CSVEDSRSGALPTDGYTF.

This clone was detected only once. The chain is built from TRBV7-8 and TRBJ1-5; 8 bases align to TRBD1. Germline assignment: CDR1 SGHVS and CDR2 FQNEAQ. This CDR3 region has 15 residues. With 4 bases clipped from V and 6 bases from J, the junction kept 8 bases outside the gene matches. CDR3 nucleotide sequence: TGTGCCAGCAGCTACCTGACAGGGGCGGGTCAGCCCCAGCATTTT. It encodes CASSYLTGAGQPQHF.

The chain carries TRBV5-5 and TRBJ1-2; 9 nucleotides agree with TRBD1. The germline V gene has CDR1 SGHKS and CDR2 YYEKEE (reference sequence). J lost 8 bases, V lost 2 bases, and 7 bases had no gene match. The CDR3 covers 14 residues. The chain's CDR3 is CASSFRDRVGGYTF. Here the CDR3 DNA reads TGTGCCAGCAGCTTCCGGGACAGGGTGGGAGGCTACACCTTC.

The rearrangement uses TRBV11-2 and TRBJ1-4, with D unresolved. V lost 5 bases and J 6 bases, leaving 7 bases between the germline ends. The length of the CDR3 is 12 residues. Germline CDR1 and CDR2: SGHAT and FQNNGV. The CDR3 nucleotides are TGTGCCAGCAGCCCCGATTATGAAAAACTGTTTTTT. It is translated as CASSPDYEKLFF.

This chain links TRBV6-5 with TRBJ2-7; 7 bases match TRBD1. V lost 6 bases, J lost 2 bases, and 7 bases stayed unmatched. The CDR3 has 14 residues. Germline CDR1 MNHEY, CDR2 SVGAGI. The DNA of the CDR3 is TGTGCCAGCAGATCCGGGACAGCCACCTACGAGCAGTACTTC. Translated, it gives CASRSGTATYEQYF.

This rearrangement joins TRBV5-8 to TRBJ1-1; a weak D match, TRBD1 (6 bases). Germline loops: CDR1 SGHTS, CDR2 YDEGEE. V was trimmed by 0 bases and J by 5 bases, leaving 17 bases between them. This CDR3 is 16 amino acids long. CDR3 bases: TGTGCCAGCAGCTTGGGACTGATGGGGGCGGGTACTGAAGCTTTCTTT. Translated, it gives CASSLGLMGAGTEAFF.

V is TRBV2 and J is TRBJ2-2; 7 bases are a match to TRBD1. CDR1 is SNHLY and CDR2 is FYNNEI in the germline V gene. Germline trimming cut 5 bases from V and 2 bases from J; bases unmatched to any gene: 8. This CDR3 spans 16 amino acids. Here the CDR3 DNA reads TGTGCCAGCAGTCAAATCGGGACAGTTAACACCGGGGAGCTGTTTTTT. Translated, it gives CASSQIGTVNTGELFF. Combining the CDR3 with reference TRBV2 and TRBJ2-2 gives the whole variable domain EPEVTQTPSHQVTQMGQEVILRCVPISNHLYFYWYRQILGQKVEFLVSFYNNEISEKSEIFDDQFSVERPDGSNFTLKIRSTKLEDSAMYFCASSQIGTVNTGELFFGEGSRLTVL.

J is TRBJ2-7 and V is TRBV9, with 7 positions matching TRBD1. Trimming took 3 bases from V and 3 from J; bases not matched to a gene: 12. The germline gives CDR1 SGDLS, CDR2 YYNGEE. The CDR3 has 16 amino acids. CDR3 residues: CASSETSTGERYEQYF. CDR3 bases: TGTGCCAGCAGCGAGACCTCCACAGGGGAGCGCTACGAGCAGTACTTC. The variable domain in full, with the rest retrieved from reference TRBV9 and TRBJ2-7, is DSGVTQTPKHLITATGQRVTLRCSPRSGDLSVYWYQQSLDQGLQFLIQYYNGEERAKGNILERFSAQQFPDLHSELNLSSLELGDSALYFCASSETSTGERYEQYFGPGTRLTVT.

The chain couples TRBV7-2 to TRBJ1-4, with 10 bases lining up with TRBD1. Trimming cost V 2 bases and J 6 bases; bases outside gene matches: 3. The CDR3 runs to 15 residues. Germline assignment: CDR1 SGHTA and CDR2 FQGNSA. The CDR3 DNA is TGTGCCAGCAGCTTATCCGGGACAGGGGATGAAAAACTGTTTTTT. Its protein is CASSLSGTGDEKLFF.

This chain links TRBV10-3 with TRBJ2-6, with D possibly TRBD1 on 6 matching bases. Germline CDR1 reads ENHRY; CDR2 reads SYGVKD. Deletions cut 0 bases from V and 3 bases from J, with 9 bases between. The length of the CDR3 is 16 residues. CDR3 sequence: CAISESGAGGANVLTF. CDR3 in DNA: TGTGCCATCAGTGAGTCGGGGGCAGGTGGGGCCAACGTCCTGACTTTC.

The chain carries TRBV28 and TRBJ2-4; D may be TRBD2 (6 bases). The germline V and J ends were trimmed by 4 bases and 8 bases, with 18 bases remaining between them. CDR3 length equals 15 residues. Germline V gives CDR1 MDHEN, CDR2 SYDVKM. The CDR3 protein is CASSYKTGEQDIQYF. In nucleotides, the CDR3 is TGTGCCAGCAGTTACAAGACGGGGGAACAGGACATTCAGTACTTC. Combining the CDR3 with reference TRBV28 and TRBJ2-4 gives the whole variable domain DVKVTQSSRYLVKRTGEKVFLECVQDMDHENMFWYRQDPGLGLRLIYFSYDVKMKEKGDIPEGYSVSREKKERFSLILESASTNQTSMYLCASSYKTGEQDIQYFGAGTRLSVL.

The chain has TRBV4-2 and TRBJ1-2; no firm D call. With 0 bases removed from V and 5 bases from J, the gap between germline ends came to 13 bases. The CDR3 is 15 amino acids. Looked up from germline, CDR1 is LGHNA and CDR2 is YNFKEQ. This CDR3 is CASSQESAAGYGYTF. In nucleotides, the CDR3 is TGTGCCAGCAGCCAAGAATCGGCGGCCGGGTATGGCTACACCTTC.

This clone was recorded once. The chain couples TRBV11-2 to TRBJ2-1; either TRBD1 or TRBD2 may fit D (6 bases each). CDR3 length equals 11 residues. V lost 8 bases and J lost 10, with 12 bases in between. Germline assignment: CDR1 SGHAT and CDR2 FQNNGV. CDR3 amino acids: CASGPGGEQFF. CDR3 in DNA: TGTGCCAGCGGGCCCGGGGGCGAGCAGTTCTTC. The entire variable domain, with the rest obtained from reference TRBV11-2 and TRBJ2-1, is as follows: EAGVAQSPRYKIIEKRQSVAFWCNPISGHATLYWYQQILGQGPKLLIQFQNNGVVDDSQLPKDRFSAERLKGVDSTLKIQPAKLEDSAVYLCASGPGGEQFFGPGTRLTVL.

CDR3 loop: CASSLDRELGTEAFF. The CDR3 DNA reads as TGTGCCAGCAGTTTAGACAGGGAATTAGGCACTGAAGCTTTCTTT. This chain uses TRBV28 with TRBJ1-1; 7 bases line up with TRBD1. This CDR3 comprises 15 residues. Germline trimming cut 2 bases from V and 4 bases from J; bases unmatched to any gene: 7. Germline CDR1 reads MDHEN; CDR2 reads SYDVKM. The whole variable domain, filled in from reference TRBV28 and TRBJ1-1, reads DVKVTQSSRYLVKRTGEKVFLECVQDMDHENMFWYRQDPGLGLRLIYFSYDVKMKEKGDIPEGYSVSREKKERFSLILESASTNQTSMYLCASSLDRELGTEAFFGQGTRLTVV.

This rearrangement joins TRBV19 to TRBJ2-1; D is unresolved. Germline CDR1 LNHDA, CDR2 SQIVND (reference sequence). Trimming shortened V by 0 bases and J by 2 bases, and 8 bases separated the two germline ends. This CDR3 is built from 15 residues. In nucleotides, the CDR3 is TGTGCCAGTAGTATAGATCTGGGGACCTACAATGAGCAGTTCTTC. Protein sequence: CASSIDLGTYNEQFF.

V and J are TRBV28 and TRBJ1-2; maybe TRBD1 (5 bases). V lost 6 bases and J lost 2, with 13 bases in between. Germline CDR1 and CDR2: MDHEN and SYDVKM. The CDR3 length is 14 residues. CDR3 protein: CASSPPGGNYGYTF. DNA of the CDR3: TGTGCCAGCAGCCCCCCGGGGGGAAACTATGGCTACACCTTC.

This clone has just one count. The chain is built from TRBV7-3 and TRBJ2-3, with a weak D call TRBD1 (6 bases). V was pared by 3 bases and J by 1 base, with 11 bases between. Germline V gene data show CDR1 as SGHTA and CDR2 as FQGTGA. CDR3 length: 15 amino acids. The CDR3 reads CASSFGAGGTDTQYF. The CDR3 nucleotides are TGTGCCAGCAGCTTCGGGGCAGGGGGCACAGATACGCAGTATTTT.

V is TRBV21-1 and J is TRBJ1-2. TRBV21-1 corresponds to a pseudogene. The CDR3 totals 13 residues. Written as DNA, the CDR3 is TGTGCCAGCACCCCGGGAGGAAACTATGGCTACACCTTC. It yields the protein CASTPGGNYGYTF.

The V and J genes are TRBV9 and TRBJ2-3; 9 nucleotides match TRBD1. The J segment lost 2 bases and the V segment lost 4 bases, leaving 5 bases of the junction unmatched. Germline lookup yields CDR1 SGDLS and CDR2 YYNGEE. The CDR3 loop spans 15 amino acids. The CDR3 reads CASSWGQGNTDTQYF. The CDR3 nucleotides read TGTGCCAGCAGCTGGGGACAGGGAAACACAGATACGCAGTATTTT.

This clone was counted once. The chain joins TRBV2 to TRBJ1-2, with a tentative D call TRBD1 (6 bases). The CDR3 sequence is 16 residues long. The V end was cut by 3 bases, the J end by 2 bases, with 16 bases between. Germline CDR1 reads SNHLY; CDR2 reads FYNNEI. CDR3 protein: CASSDAKGHGNYGYTF. The CDR3 DNA follows: TGTGCCAGCAGTGACGCCAAGGGACATGGAAACTATGGCTACACCTTC.

The chain employs TRBV7-2 and TRBJ1-5; D is ambiguous. CDR1 and CDR2 (germline): SGHTA, FQGNSA. The CDR3 runs to 16 residues. The V and J ends lost 1 base and 1 base respectively, with 11 bases between them. CDR3 bases: TGTGCCAGCAGCTTAGAAATGGGCCTGAGCAATCAGCCCCAGCATTTT. Translated: CASSLEMGLSNQPQHF.

The chain carries TRBV19 and TRBJ1-2, with 9 bases matching TRBD1. V shed 5 bases, J shed 5 bases, and the junction held 6 bases outside the gene matches. This CDR3 contains 14 residues. Germline V CDR1 and CDR2: LNHDA, SQIVND (reference sequence). The DNA of the CDR3 is TGTGCCAGTAGTTTGGACGGGACAGGGTATGGCTACACCTTC. It translates to CASSLDGTGYGYTF.